The 23 T cell receptor beta chains given below trace back to one sample, sequenced in a study of blood T cell repertoires in COVID-19. The protocol was immunoSEQ multiplex PCR, while the TCRdb copy is restricted to in-frame clones and leaves out a portion. The profile shows 200,000 to 300,000 clones, around 87% of them singletons. Sequencing input: peripheral blood. These receptors were collected from a woman between 55 and 75 years old with COVID-19, enrolled during active disease.

This clone was counted at least ten times. J is TRBJ2-7 and V is TRBV30; 8 bases match TRBD1. The V segment lost 4 bases and the J segment 6 bases; nucleotides outside the gene matches: 2. The CDR3 is 11 residues long. Germline loops: CDR1 GTSNPN, CDR2 SVGIG (reference sequence). CDR3 nucleotides: TGTGCCTGGACCGACAGGGGCGAGCAGTACTTC. Protein product: CAWTDRGEQYF.

The chain joins TRBV5-1 to TRBJ1-4, with D perhaps matching TRBD1 (5 bases). The V end lost 6 bases, the J end lost 8 bases, and 14 bases lay between the germline ends. Looked up from germline, CDR1 is SGHRS and CDR2 is YFSETQ. This CDR3 is 13 amino acids long. CDR3 bases: TGCGCCAGCACCCAGAAGCGGGGCGAAAAACTGTTTTTT. It is translated as CASTQKRGEKLFF.

This clone appeared a few times. The chain is built from TRBV9 and TRBJ2-7; 7 bases map to TRBD1. Germline assignment: CDR1 SGDLS and CDR2 YYNGEE. The CDR3 is 14 residues long. The trim removed 3 bases at V and 2 bases at J, leaving 5 bases unmatched. The CDR3 DNA reads TGTGCCAGCAGCGCTCGACAGGGCCCCTACGAGCAGTACTTC. Its protein product is CASSARQGPYEQYF.

This clone appeared a few times. The chain employs TRBV24-1 and TRBJ2-1; 9 nucleotides agree with TRBD2. Per the germline V gene, CDR1 is KGHDR and CDR2 is SFDVKD. V shed 1 base, J shed 6 bases, and the junction held 3 bases outside the gene matches. CDR3 length: 15 residues. The CDR3: CATSDFGTSSNEQFF. The CDR3 DNA sequence: TGTGCCACCAGTGATTTTGGGACTAGCAGCAATGAGCAGTTCTTC.

The V gene is TRBV29-1, the J gene TRBJ2-4; D is unclear. Between the trimmed V and J ends, which lost 5 bases and 1 base, there was a span of 12 bases. The CDR3 covers 14 residues. CDR1 is SQVTM and CDR2 is ANQGSEA in the germline V gene. CDR3 residues: CSVSHGSAKNIQYF. For the CDR3, the DNA is TGCAGCGTTTCCCACGGTTCGGCCAAAAACATTCAGTACTTC.

This clone was seen a few times. The chain recombines TRBV19 with TRBJ1-2; D is undetermined. The germline gives CDR1 LNHDA, CDR2 SQIVND (reference sequence). V lost 6 bases to trimming and J lost 2 bases, with 16 bases between them. The CDR3 runs to 15 residues. CDR3 in amino acids: CASRGESLGNYGYTF. For the CDR3, the DNA is TGTGCCAGTAGGGGAGAGTCTCTCGGCAACTATGGCTACACCTTC.

V usage is TRBV7-9 and J usage is TRBJ2-2, with TRBD1 matching over 8 bases. The trim removed 4 bases at V and 1 base at J, leaving 2 bases unmatched. This CDR3 contains 15 residues. Looked up from germline, CDR1 is SEHNR and CDR2 is FQNEAQ (reference sequence). CDR3: CASSSGQGNTGELFF. The CDR3 nucleotides are TGTGCCAGCAGCTCCGGACAGGGGAACACCGGGGAGCTGTTTTTT.

This clone came up a few times. J is TRBJ1-6 and V is TRBV5-6; 9 bases map to TRBD1. V lost 5 bases, J lost 7 bases, and 7 bases stayed unmatched. From germline, CDR1 is SGHDT and CDR2 YYEEEE. This CDR3 is built from 15 residues. DNA for the CDR3: TGTGCCAGCAGTCCCGGGACAGGGCGAAATTCACCCCTCCACTTT. It codes for CASSPGTGRNSPLHF.

The chain carries TRBV7-2 and TRBJ2-1; D is unclear. This CDR3 is built from 14 residues. Germline loops: CDR1 SGHTA, CDR2 FQGNSA. Trimming shortened V by 3 bases and J by 5 bases, and 11 bases separated the two germline ends. CDR3 loop: CASSFLLLNNEQFF. Written as DNA, the CDR3 is TGTGCCAGCAGCTTCCTACTGTTAAACAATGAGCAGTTCTTC.

The chain combines TRBV18 with TRBJ2-5; possible D gene TRBD1, 5 bases. The V and J ends lost 2 bases and 1 base respectively, with 8 bases between them. The CDR3 has 14 amino acids. CDR1 is KGHSH, CDR2 LQKENI, per germline. CDR3 sequence reads: CASSPKGIQETQYF. In DNA form, the CDR3 reads TGTGCCAGCTCACCAAAGGGGATCCAAGAGACCCAGTACTTC. Together with reference TRBV18 and TRBJ2-5, the CDR3 gives the full variable domain: NAGVMQNPRHLVRRRGQEARLRCSPMKGHSHVYWYRQLPEEGLKFMVYLQKENIIDESGMPKERFSAEFPKEGPSILRIQQVVRGDSAAYFCASSPKGIQETQYFGPGTRLLVL.

This chain connects TRBV3-1 (or the pseudogene TRBV3-2) to TRBJ1-3, with 7 bases lining up with TRBD1. The CDR3 sequence is 16 residues long. Germline CDR1 reads LGHDT; CDR2 reads YNNKEL (reference sequence). J lost 7 bases, V lost 1 base, and 10 bases had no gene match. CDR3 nucleotides: TGTGCCAGCAGCCAAGCGGGACAGCCAAGGTGGAACACCATATATTTT. Protein product: CASSQAGQPRWNTIYF.

The chain recombines TRBV28 with TRBJ1-6, with D maybe TRBD1 (5 bases). V was clipped by 5 bases and J by 10 bases, with 18 bases between them. Germline CDR1 reads MDHEN; CDR2 reads SYDVKM. The CDR3 covers 15 residues. The CDR3 loop is CASSATGTVRSPLHF. The DNA of the CDR3 is TGTGCCAGCAGTGCCACCGGGACTGTGAGGTCACCCCTCCACTTT.

The V gene is TRBV9, the J gene TRBJ1-6; perhaps TRBD1 as D (6 bases). The length of the CDR3 is 15 residues. Trimming took off 0 bases at V and 5 bases at J, with 9 bases between the two ends. Germline CDR1 and CDR2: SGDLS and YYNGEE. CDR3 region: CASSVAAGDNSPLHF. DNA for the CDR3: TGTGCCAGCAGCGTAGCGGCAGGGGATAATTCACCCCTCCACTTT. Combining the CDR3 with reference TRBV9 and TRBJ1-6 gives the whole variable domain DSGVTQTPKHLITATGQRVTLRCSPRSGDLSVYWYQQSLDQGLQFLIQYYNGEERAKGNILERFSAQQFPDLHSELNLSSLELGDSALYFCASSVAAGDNSPLHFGNGTRLTVT.

This clone occurred once. The chain carries TRBV6-6 and TRBJ2-3; a weak D match, TRBD2 (5 bases). The CDR3 length is 16 residues. With 2 bases removed from V and 6 bases from J, the gap between germline ends came to 18 bases. The germline gives CDR1 MNHNY, CDR2 SVGAGI (reference sequence). CDR3 bases: TGTGCCAGCAGTTACGGGCTAGCTTCATCTTCCGATACGCAGTATTTT. This codes for CASSYGLASSSDTQYF.

The chain uses TRBV5-8 and TRBJ2-4; 8 bases agree with TRBD1. There are 15 residues in the CDR3. Germline CDR1 reads SGHTS; CDR2 reads YDEGEE. V lost 4 bases to trimming and J lost 8 bases; unmatched junction nucleotides: 11. The CDR3 DNA sequence: TGTGCCAGCAGCCTCCGGACAGGGTTGAGCCACATTCAGTACTTC. The encoded protein is CASSLRTGLSHIQYF.

This clone showed up just once. This rearrangement joins TRBV6-5 to TRBJ1-1; possible D gene TRBD1, 5 bases. This CDR3 is 15 amino acids long. Germline CDR1 MNHEY, CDR2 SVGAGI. V dropped 6 bases and J dropped 4 bases, with 18 bases sitting between them. The CDR3 spells CASSLGRLGGTEAFF. The CDR3 DNA sequence: TGTGCCAGCAGCCTAGGGCGGTTGGGGGGCACTGAAGCTTTCTTT.

This clone was observed a single time. The V and J genes are TRBV9 and TRBJ2-7, with 10 bases aligning to TRBD2. The CDR3 is made up of 15 amino acids. CDR1 and CDR2 from the germline V gene are SGDLS and YYNGEE. V shed 0 bases, J shed 2 bases, and the junction held 2 bases outside the gene matches. The CDR3 DNA sequence: TGTGCCAGCAGCGTAGAAGCGGGAGGGCCCTACGAGCAGTACTTC. This sequence encodes CASSVEAGGPYEQYF.

The chain uses TRBV5-1 and TRBJ2-7; 12 bases line up with TRBD2. The CDR3 has 16 residues. CDR1 SGHRS and CDR2 YFSETQ come from the germline V gene. V shed 4 bases, J shed 6 bases, and the junction held 11 bases outside the gene matches. The CDR3: CASSGTGLAGGGEQYF. DNA for the CDR3: TGCGCCAGCAGCGGGACGGGGCTAGCGGGAGGGGGCGAGCAGTACTTC. Combining the CDR3 with reference TRBV5-1 and TRBJ2-7 gives the whole variable domain KAGVTQTPRYLIKTRGQQVTLSCSPISGHRSVSWYQQTPGQGLQFLFEYFSETQRNKGNFPGRFSGRQFSNSRSEMNVSTLELGDSALYLCASSGTGLAGGGEQYFGPGTRLTVT.

V usage is TRBV5-6 and J usage is TRBJ1-1; TRBD1 might be the D (5 bases). CDR1 and CDR2 from the germline V gene are SGHDT and YYEEEE. The CDR3 consists of 13 residues. Trimming left V 0 bases short and J 6 bases short, with 9 bases between. DNA for the CDR3: TGTGCCAGCAGCTTGGGTTTGGGGCCTGAAGCTTTCTTT. It codes for CASSLGLGPEAFF.

The rearrangement uses TRBV5-4 and TRBJ2-3, with 8 positions matching TRBD2. The J segment lost 0 bases and the V segment lost 4 bases, leaving 13 bases of the junction unmatched. CDR3 length: 18 amino acids. Germline values: CDR1 SGHNT, CDR2 YYREEE (reference sequence). The CDR3 region is CASSPWGLAGSSTDTQYF. CDR3 DNA sequence: TGTGCCAGCAGCCCATGGGGTCTAGCGGGTTCTAGCACAGATACGCAGTATTTT.

This clone was seen only once. V gene TRBV7-3 combines with J gene TRBJ2-3; 7 bases are shared with TRBD2. J lost 2 bases, V lost 6 bases, and 5 bases had no gene match. The germline V gene has CDR1 SGHTA and CDR2 FQGTGA. This CDR3 region has 14 residues. CDR3 bases: TGTGCCAGCAGTCCGGGACTACCCACAGATACGCAGTATTTT. It yields the protein CASSPGLPTDTQYF. The full variable domain, in which reference TRBV7-3 and TRBJ2-3 provide the parts outside the CDR3, is GAGVSQTPSNKVTEKGKYVELRCDPISGHTALYWYRQSLGQGPEFLIYFQGTGAADDSGLPNDRFFAVRPEGSVSTLKIQRTERGDSAVYLCASSPGLPTDTQYFGPGTRLTVL.

The rearrangement uses TRBV15 and TRBJ2-1, with TRBD2 matching over 10 bases. Germline V gives CDR1 LNHNV, CDR2 YYDKDF (reference sequence). Trimming cost V 5 bases and J 9 bases; bases outside gene matches: 10. This CDR3 contains 15 residues. CDR3 sequence reads: CATSGGGTSAGEQFF. The CDR3 bases are TGTGCCACCAGCGGTGGGGGGACTAGCGCTGGTGAGCAGTTCTTC.

This clone was recorded once. V and J are TRBV28 and TRBJ2-2; 11 nucleotides agree with TRBD2. There are 16 residues in the CDR3. Germline lookup yields CDR1 MDHEN and CDR2 SYDVKM. V lost 5 bases to trimming and J lost 5 bases; unmatched junction nucleotides: 7. CDR3 nucleotides: TGTGCCAGCAGTATACTAGCGGGAGCGAGAACCGGGGAGCTGTTTTTT. This sequence encodes CASSILAGARTGELFF.